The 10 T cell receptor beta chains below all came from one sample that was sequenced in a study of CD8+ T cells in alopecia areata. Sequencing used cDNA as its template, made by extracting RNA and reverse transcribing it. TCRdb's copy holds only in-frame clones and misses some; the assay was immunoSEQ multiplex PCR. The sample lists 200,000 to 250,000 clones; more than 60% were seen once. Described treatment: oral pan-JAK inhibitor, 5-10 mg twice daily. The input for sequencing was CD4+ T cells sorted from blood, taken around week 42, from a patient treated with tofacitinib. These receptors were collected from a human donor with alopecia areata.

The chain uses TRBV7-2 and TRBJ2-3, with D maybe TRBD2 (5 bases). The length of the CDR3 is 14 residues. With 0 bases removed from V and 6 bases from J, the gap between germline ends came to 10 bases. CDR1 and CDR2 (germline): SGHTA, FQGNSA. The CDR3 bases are TGTGCCAGCAGCTTAGCGACTTTAGCGGATACGCAGTATTTT. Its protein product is CASSLATLADTQYF.

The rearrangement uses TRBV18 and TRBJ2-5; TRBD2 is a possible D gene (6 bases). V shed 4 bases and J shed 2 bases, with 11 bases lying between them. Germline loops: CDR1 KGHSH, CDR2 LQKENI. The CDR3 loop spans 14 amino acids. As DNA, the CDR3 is TGTGCCAGCTCACTGGGGACTTTGCAAGAGACCCAGTACTTC. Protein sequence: CASSLGTLQETQYF.

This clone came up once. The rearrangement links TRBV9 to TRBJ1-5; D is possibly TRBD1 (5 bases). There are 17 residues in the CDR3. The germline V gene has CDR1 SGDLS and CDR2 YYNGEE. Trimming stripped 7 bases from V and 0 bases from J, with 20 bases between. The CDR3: CASRVPGTAYSNQPQHF. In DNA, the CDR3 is TGTGCCAGCCGTGTTCCGGGGACGGCGTATAGCAATCAGCCCCAGCATTTT.

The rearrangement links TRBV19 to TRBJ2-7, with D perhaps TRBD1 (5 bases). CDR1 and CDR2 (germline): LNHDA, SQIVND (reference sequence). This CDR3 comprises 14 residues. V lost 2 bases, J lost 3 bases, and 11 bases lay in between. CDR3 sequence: CASSISPGYYEQYF. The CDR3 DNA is TGTGCCAGTAGTATATCTCCAGGGTACTACGAGCAGTACTTC.

The CDR3: CASSEGNGYTF. In DNA form, the CDR3 reads TGTGCCAGCAGTGAGGGAAATGGCTACACCTTC. The rearrangement uses TRBV25-1 and TRBJ1-2, with no clear D. With 3 bases removed from V and 6 bases from J, the gap between germline ends came to 5 bases. Germline V gives CDR1 MGHDK, CDR2 SYGVNS. CDR3 length: 11 residues.

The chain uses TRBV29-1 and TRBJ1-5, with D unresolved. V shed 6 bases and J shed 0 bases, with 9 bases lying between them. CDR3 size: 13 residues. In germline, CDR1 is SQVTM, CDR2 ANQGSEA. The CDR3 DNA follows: TGCAGCGTGTCGGAGAATAGCAATCAGCCCCAGCATTTT. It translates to CSVSENSNQPQHF.

CDR3 nucleotide sequence: TGCGCCAGCAGCTTGAAGGACAGGAGCAACTACGAGCAGTACTTC. This sequence encodes CASSLKDRSNYEQYF. This sequence joins TRBV5-1 and TRBJ2-7; TRBD1 matches at 7 bases. The length of the CDR3 is 15 residues. After removal of 1 base from V and 3 bases from J, the junction contained 7 bases not matched to a gene. Germline CDR1 is SGHRS and CDR2 is YFSETQ.

This chain's CDR3 is CASRVGNQPQHF. DNA of the CDR3: TGTGCCAGCAGGGTTGGCAATCAGCCCCAGCATTTT. V usage is TRBV7-2 and J usage is TRBJ1-5; D is uncertain. V gave up 6 bases and J gave up 2 bases, with 5 bases separating them. Germline V gene data show CDR1 as SGHTA and CDR2 as FQGNSA. This CDR3 contains 12 residues. Drawing the rest from reference TRBV7-2 and TRBJ1-5, the complete variable domain is GAGVSQSPSNKVTEKGKDVELRCDPISGHTALYWYRQSLGQGLEFLIYFQGNSAPDKSGLPSDRFSAERTGGSVSTLTIQRTQQEDSAVYLCASRVGNQPQHFGDGTRLSIL.

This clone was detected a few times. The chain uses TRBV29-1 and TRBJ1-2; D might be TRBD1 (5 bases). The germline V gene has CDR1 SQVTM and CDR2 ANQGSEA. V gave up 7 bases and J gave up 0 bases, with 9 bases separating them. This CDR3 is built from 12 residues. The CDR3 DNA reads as TGCAGCGGGGAGACAGCTAACTATGGCTACACCTTC. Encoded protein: CSGETANYGYTF. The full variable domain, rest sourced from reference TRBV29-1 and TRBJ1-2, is SAVISQKPSRDICQRGTSLTIQCQVDSQVTMMFWYRQQPGQSLTLIATANQGSEATYESGFVIDKFPISRPNLTFSTLTVSNMSPEDSSIYLCSGETANYGYTFGSGTRLTVV.

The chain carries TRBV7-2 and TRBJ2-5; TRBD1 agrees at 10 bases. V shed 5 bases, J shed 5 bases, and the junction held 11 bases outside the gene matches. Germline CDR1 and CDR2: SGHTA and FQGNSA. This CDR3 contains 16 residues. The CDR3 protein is CASSQAGTGERETQYF. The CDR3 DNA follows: TGTGCCAGCAGCCAGGCCGGGACAGGGGAAAGGGAGACCCAGTACTTC.